A single T cell receptor (beta chain) is shown here with its context. This clonotype appeared many times. The clone's antigen remains unknown. Per-base quality was not reported, and no clone a single base away is much larger than it. The ophthalmopathy patients had moderately to severely active disease, with a Clinical Activity Score of 3 or higher, a NOSPECS grade of 4 or higher, and a disease duration of less than 3 months. Anyone with other autoimmune diseases, uncontrolled infections, pregnancy or lactation was excluded from the study. Clinical symptoms, serum thyroxine, TRAb, thyroid ultrasound and orbital computed tomography formed the basis of the diagnosis. PBMCs were isolated from about 9 ml of fresh peripheral blood by Ficoll-Paque density gradient centrifugation. Total RNA was extracted with Trizol reagent and quality-checked on an Agilent 2100 Bioanalyzer. TCR beta CDR3 regions were amplified from RNA transcripts for repertoire sequencing. A first-round RT-PCR used HTBI primers with the Qiagen OneStep RT-PCR kit, followed by a second-round multiplex PCR, size selection and purification. Libraries were sequenced paired-end with 100 bp reads on an Illumina HiSeq2000. Regarding the original processing steps: Reads were processed with SOAPnuke, discarding reads with adapters, uncalled bases, mean Phred below 15, or no exact constant-primer or identifier match. COPE v1.2.5 was used to merge the high-quality paired reads. Each unique nucleotide sequence was defined as a clonotype, and clonotypes were aligned to IMGT TRB V, D and J references with MiTCR v1.1. The analysis was limited to V-J combinations with a frequency above 0.0001, which together covered 99.2% of repertoires. A TCR clonal expansion and chaos score per V-J combination was defined as the ratio of F50 clonal expansion to chaos observed in the TCRdist matrix. Welch's t-statistics and random forest were used to narrow the features down to approximately twelve V-J combinations, which were then fed into a naive Bayes classifier. The Morisita-Horn index was used to measure how similar the thyroid and blood repertoires were. TCRdb reprocessing: public reads trimmed at Q25 with fastp, clones called with MiXCR, in-frame beta chains kept. Rows with a matching CDR3 protein are joined into one entry that keeps the most common DNA and genes. The V and J calls and clone size come from TCRdb's table, not from the authors' own analysis. The sample contains about 220,000 distinct CDR3 sequences, roughly 21% of them found a single time. The ten largest make up 43% of the sample.

The data stem from a study of Graves' ophthalmopathy and Graves' hyperthyroidism (dated by TCRdb to 2017 to 2018). Describing the broader study: Peripheral blood was collected at initial diagnosis, prior to any treatment. To explore V-J signatures that separate ophthalmopathy from hyperthyroidism, a discovery set of about a hundred patients was enrolled, consisting of about 45 with ophthalmopathy and roughly 57 with stable hyperthyroidism. The study used signatures of the TCR beta repertoire to tell Graves' ophthalmopathy apart from Graves' hyperthyroidism and to predict which patients would progress to ophthalmopathy. An independent validation cohort was composed of 18 to 20 hyperthyroidism patients and some 16 patients who later progressed from hyperthyroidism to ophthalmopathy. In total, approximately 140 blood samples were TCR-sequenced: around 42 ophthalmopathy, some 72 hyperthyroidism and around 17 hyperthyroidism-to-ophthalmopathy patients. For training and testing, the 100 or so patients in the discovery cohort were randomly divided in a 7:3 ratio. In five to seven hyperthyroidism patients, T-cell repertoires of thyroid tissue and blood were compared. Once sampling was done, hyperthyroidism patients were given methimazole at a starting dose of 30 mg daily, while ophthalmopathy patients were given high-dose intravenous methylprednisolone.

CDR1 SNHLY and CDR2 FYNNEI are derived from the germline V gene. Inclusive of the bounding cysteine and phenylalanine, the CDR3 is 14 residues long. The only DNA kept is the CDR3, 42 bases in frame from the first base. Trimming at the junction amounts to 6 bases on V and 3 bases on J, and the germline ends lie 14 bases apart. Paper-wide results and their limitations: Most of the expanded thyroid clonotypes with a frequency above 0.001 were also detected in blood, and it was suggested that the thyroid immune response may be reflected by blood repertoires. Sample size was not statistically predetermined, and group allocation was not concealed from the investigators. The 13-signature model separated ophthalmopathy from stable hyperthyroidism with about 86% sensitivity and approximately 83% specificity in cross-validation, and 80%/75% in the test set. In validation, the model predicted ophthalmopathy progression with 55% to 71% sensitivity and about 77% specificity; 12 predicted patients were CT-confirmed with GO in a median of roughly 6.8 months.

The sample taken for sequencing was peripheral blood. This TCR came from a woman aged 50 to 60 with Graves' ophthalmopathy. Donor details come from another sample of the same person, matched by shared clones. The rearranged segments are TRBV2 and TRBJ1-1; tentative D gene TRBD1, with 6 bases matching. The DNA sequence is TGTGCCAGCAGAGCACTCCAGGGGTACACTGAAGCTTTCTTT. Protein translation: CASRALQGYTEAFF.